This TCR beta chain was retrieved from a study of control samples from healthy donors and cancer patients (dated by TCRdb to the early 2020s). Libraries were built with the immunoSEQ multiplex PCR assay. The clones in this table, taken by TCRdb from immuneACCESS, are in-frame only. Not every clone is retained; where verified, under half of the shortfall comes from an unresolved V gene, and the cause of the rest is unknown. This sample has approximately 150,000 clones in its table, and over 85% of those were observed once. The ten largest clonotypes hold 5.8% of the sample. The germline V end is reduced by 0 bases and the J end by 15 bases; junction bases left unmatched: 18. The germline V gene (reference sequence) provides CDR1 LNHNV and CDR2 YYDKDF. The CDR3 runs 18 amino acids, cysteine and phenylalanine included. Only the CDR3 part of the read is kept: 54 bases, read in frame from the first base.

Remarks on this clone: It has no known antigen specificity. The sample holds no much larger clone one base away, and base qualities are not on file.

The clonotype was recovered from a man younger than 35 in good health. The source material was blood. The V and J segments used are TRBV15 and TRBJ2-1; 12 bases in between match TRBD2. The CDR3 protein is CATSRDKGLAGGIATLFF. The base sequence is TGTGCCACCAGCAGAGATAAAGGGCTAGCGGGAGGGATAGCCACTTTGTTCTTC.